The rows below give T cell receptor beta chains drawn from one sample of a study of cytomegalovirus exposure and HLA in healthy donors. Clones were read by immunoSEQ multiplex PCR, and TCRdb kept only the in-frame ones, dropping some. Its table lists approximately 100,000 clones. Specimen: PBMCs. The source is a man aged 45 to 65 in good health and CMV-seropositive. Each CDR3 is given with its conserved first and last residue. Each record gives: D gene, J gene, V gene, CDR3 DNA, CDR3 protein. A D gene is named only where the DNA matches it firmly.

.,TRBJ1-1,TRBV5-8,TGTGCCAGCAGCTCCGCAACTTCTCTGGGACTTAGGGCTTTCTTT,CASSSATSLGLRAFF
TRBD1,TRBJ2-2,TRBV18,TGTGCCAGCTCAACGGGGACAGGGAGAACCGGGGAGCTGTTTTTT,CASSTGTGRTGELFF
TRBD1,TRBJ1-2,TRBV18,TGTGCCAGCTCACCACAGGACAGGGGCGTCGGTGGCTACACCTTC,CASSPQDRGVGGYTF
TRBD1,TRBJ2-7,TRBV7-9,TGTGCCAGCAGGTCCGGCTACAGGGGGGCCTACGAGCAGTACTTC,CASRSGYRGAYEQYF
TRBD1,TRBJ2-7,TRBV2,TGTGCCAGCAGTGACGAGGGACAGGGGAGCTCCTACGAGCAGTACTTC,CASSDEGQGSSYEQYF
.,TRBJ2-3,TRBV19,TGTGCCACCTCGGGCGGGTCGAGCAGCACAGATACGCAGTATTTT,CATSGGSSSTDTQYF
.,TRBJ2-2,TRBV9,TGTGCCAGCAGCGTAGTCGGGGTGGGGAACACCGGGGAGCTGTTTTTT,CASSVVGVGNTGELFF
.,TRBJ1-5,TRBV7-9,TGTGCCAGCAGCTTCGGGTTCGGTACTGATCAGCCCCAGCATTTT,CASSFGFGTDQPQHF
TRBD1,TRBJ1-2,TRBV6-1,TGTGCCAGCAGTGAACAGGGGGCTGCTAGCTATGGCTACACCTTC,CASSEQGAASYGYTF
.,TRBJ2-1,TRBV18,TGTGCCAGCTCACTGGGGGGACCTTACAATGAGCAGTTCTTC,CASSLGGPYNEQFF
TRBD1,TRBJ2-5,TRBV6-5,TGTGCCAGCAGTAGTAACAGGGGACAAGAGACCCAGTACTTC,CASSSNRGQETQYF
TRBD2,TRBJ2-5,TRBV28,TGTGCCAGCAGTTTACACCGCGCCTTAGCGGGAGTCCGGGAGACCCAGTACTTC,CASSLHRALAGVRETQYF
TRBD1,TRBJ2-7,TRBV2,TGTGCCAGCAGGACAGGGAGCTCCTACGAGCAGTACTTC,CASRTGSSYEQYF
.,TRBJ1-4,TRBV4-2,TGTGCCAGCAGCCCCCACGCGGCAGGGGATGAAAAACTGTTTTTT,CASSPHAAGDEKLFF
.,TRBJ1-1,TRBV6-5,TGTGCCAGCAGTCCCTGGCGGGGGCCGGGGACTGAAGCTTTCTTT,CASSPWRGPGTEAFF
.,TRBJ2-1,TRBV7-2,TGTGCCAGCAGCTTTCACTCGCTTGCCTACAATGAGCAGTTCTTC,CASSFHSLAYNEQFF
.,TRBJ2-1,TRBV30,TGTGCCTGGCGGGAGTGGAATGAGCAGTTCTTC,CAWREWNEQFF
.,TRBJ1-4,TRBV7-2,TGTGCCAGCAGCTTAGTTGGGGCGGCTAATGAAAAACTGTTTTTT,CASSLVGAANEKLFF
.,TRBJ1-2,TRBV7-3,TGTGCCAGCAGCTTAAACGGAGCGACCTCCTATGGCTACACCTTC,CASSLNGATSYGYTF
TRBD1,TRBJ2-1,TRBV7-9,TGTGCCAGCAGCAGCCCCCGGGCAGGGGGCTTTGATGAGCAGTTCTTC,CASSSPRAGGFDEQFF
.,TRBJ1-3,TRBV19,TGTGCCAGTAGTATAGAGGGGGGTGCTGACACCATATATTTT,CASSIEGGADTIYF
.,TRBJ2-5,TRBV9,TGTGCCAGCAGCGCCATAGGACTAGGGGGCCAAGAGACCCAGTACTTC,CASSAIGLGGQETQYF
TRBD1,TRBJ2-5,TRBV7-9,TGTGCCAGCAGCTTAGAAGGACAGGGGGTGAAAGAGACCCAGTACTTC,CASSLEGQGVKETQYF
TRBD2,TRBJ2-5,TRBV7-9,TGTGCCAGCAGTTGGACTAGCGGGAGGCACGAGACCCAGTACTTC,CASSWTSGRHETQYF
TRBD1,TRBJ1-3,TRBV19,TGTGCCAGTAGTACAGGACAGGGAAACTCTGGAAACACCATATATTTT,CASSTGQGNSGNTIYF
.,TRBJ2-4,TRBV10-2,TGCGCCAGCAGTGAGGGTCAGGGGACCAAAAACATTCAGTACTTC,CASSEGQGTKNIQYF
TRBD1,TRBJ2-7,TRBV11-3,TGTGCCAGCAGCCCCGGGCCAGGACAGGGGGGGTGGTACGAGCAGTACTTC,CASSPGPGQGGWYEQYF
TRBD1,TRBJ2-1,TRBV9,TGTGCCAGCAGCCTGGGACAGGCTAGCGATGAGCAGTTCTTC,CASSLGQASDEQFF
TRBD1,TRBJ1-1,TRBV19,TGTGCCAGTAGTTTCCTATTAATAGGGGGCTCGAACACTGAAGCTTTCTTT,CASSFLLIGGSNTEAFF
TRBD2,TRBJ2-7,TRBV10-3,TGTGCCATCGGGACGCCGGGACTAGCGGGGGAGCAGTACTTC,CAIGTPGLAGEQYF
.,TRBJ1-5,TRBV28,TGTGCCAGCACTCCCCCGGGGCAGCCCCAGCATTTT,CASTPPGQPQHF
TRBD2,TRBJ2-5,TRBV27,TGTGCCAGCAGCCCAGGGACTAGCGGGAAAGAGACCCAGTACTTC,CASSPGTSGKETQYF
TRBD2,TRBJ2-2,TRBV2,TGTGCCAGCAGACCGGGACTAGCTACCGGGGAGCTGTTTTTT,CASRPGLATGELFF
TRBD1,TRBJ1-3,TRBV7-2,TGTGCCAGCAGCCTGCCGGGACAGGGGGCTGGAAACACCATATATTTT,CASSLPGQGAGNTIYF
.,TRBJ2-7,TRBV2,TGTGCCAGCCTACTCTTGGAGCAGTACTTC,CASLLLEQYF
.,TRBJ2-3,TRBV9,TGTGCCAGCAGCGATACTCCGGGACTCAACACAGATACGCAGTATTTT,CASSDTPGLNTDTQYF